Sequencing of this T cell receptor (beta chain) was carried out in a study of cytomegalovirus exposure and HLA in healthy donors. About the research overall: A prior study identified 100 million to 130 million unique TCR beta sequences from roughly 170 million T cells. Genotyping of more than 300 donors showed that about 84% belonged to the Caucasian-associated ancestry cluster.

Germline V gene lookup returns CDR1 SGHNT and CDR2 YYREEE (reference sequence). V was pared by 3 bases and J by 0 bases, with 1 base of the junction left unmatched. The CDR3 has 16 residues. PCR was performed using 60 Vbeta and 13 Jbeta primers. Profiling relied on immunoSEQ multiplex PCR, and the TCRdb table lists in-frame clones only, not all of them. The sample records hundreds of thousands of clones, about 78% being singletons. General study results and limits: HLA alleles showed associations with some 15,000 TCR beta sequences in a later analysis, at a 0.05 false discovery rate. Later analysis showed most CMV-associated TCR beta chains appearing HLA-restricted.

As to this clone: What it binds is unknown. Within the sample, other DNA sequences also encode this same CDR3.

This TCR was recovered from a male donor in good health and CMV-seronegative. The chain couples TRBV5-4 to TRBJ2-7; TRBD2 agrees at 15 bases. Sequencing input: PBMCs. The CDR3 bases are TGTGCCAGCAGCTCGGGACTAGCGGGAGGCTCCTACGAGCAGTACTTC. Its protein product is CASSSGLAGGSYEQYF.